This T cell receptor beta chain emerged from a study of control samples from healthy donors and cancer patients. The repertoire was sequenced with immunoSEQ multiplex PCR; TCRdb's copy has only in-frame clones and lacks some. The repertoire holds roughly 100,000 clones, with 80% to 95% as singletons. The germline V gene has CDR1 SGHTA and CDR2 FQGNSA. The ends were cut back, 5 bases at V and 4 bases at J, with 14 bases in the middle. The CDR3 extends over 14 amino acids. The chain has TRBV7-2 and TRBJ1-2, with D perhaps TRBD1 (6 bases). The sequence was collected from a human donor in good health. The donor label of this sample is uncertain. Material for sequencing was blood. The CDR3 sequence: CASSTQRGRYGYTF. The CDR3 region has the DNA TGTGCCAGCAGCACCCAGCGGGGGCGCTATGGCTACACCTTC.